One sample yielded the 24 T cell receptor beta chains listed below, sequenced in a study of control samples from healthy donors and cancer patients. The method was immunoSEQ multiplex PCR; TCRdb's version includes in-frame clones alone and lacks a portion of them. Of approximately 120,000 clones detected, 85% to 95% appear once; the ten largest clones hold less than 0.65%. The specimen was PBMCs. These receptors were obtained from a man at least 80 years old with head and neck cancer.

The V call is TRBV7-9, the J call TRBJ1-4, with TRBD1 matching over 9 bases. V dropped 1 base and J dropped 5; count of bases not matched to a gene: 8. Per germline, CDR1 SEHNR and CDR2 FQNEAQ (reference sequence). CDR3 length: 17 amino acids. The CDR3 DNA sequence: TGTGCCAGCAGCTTAGAATTCCCGGGACAGGGAAATGAAAAACTGTTTTTT. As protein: CASSLEFPGQGNEKLFF.

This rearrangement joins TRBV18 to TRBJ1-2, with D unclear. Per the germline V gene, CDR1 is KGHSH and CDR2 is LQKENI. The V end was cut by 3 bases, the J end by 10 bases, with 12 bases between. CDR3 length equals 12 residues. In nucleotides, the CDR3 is TGTGCCAGCTCACCGTCGGCAGGAGACTACACCTTC. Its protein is CASSPSAGDYTF.

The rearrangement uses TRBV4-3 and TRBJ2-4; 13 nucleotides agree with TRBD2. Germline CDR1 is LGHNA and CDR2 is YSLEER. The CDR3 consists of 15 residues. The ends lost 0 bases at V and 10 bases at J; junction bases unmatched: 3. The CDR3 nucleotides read TGCGCCAGCAGCCAAGAGGGACTAGCGGGGATGATTCAGTACTTC. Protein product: CASSQEGLAGMIQYF.

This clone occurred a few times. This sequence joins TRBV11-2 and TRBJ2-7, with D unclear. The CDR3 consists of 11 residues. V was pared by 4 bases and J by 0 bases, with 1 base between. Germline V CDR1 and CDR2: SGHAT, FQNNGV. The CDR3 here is CASSSSYEQYF. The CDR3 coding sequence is TGTGCCAGCAGCTCCTCCTACGAGCAGTACTTC.

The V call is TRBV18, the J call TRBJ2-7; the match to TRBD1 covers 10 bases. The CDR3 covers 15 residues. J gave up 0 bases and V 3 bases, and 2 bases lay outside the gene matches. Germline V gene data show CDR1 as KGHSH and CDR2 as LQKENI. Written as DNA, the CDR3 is TGTGCCAGCTCACCGGGACAGGGGAGCTCCTACGAGCAGTACTTC. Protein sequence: CASSPGQGSSYEQYF.

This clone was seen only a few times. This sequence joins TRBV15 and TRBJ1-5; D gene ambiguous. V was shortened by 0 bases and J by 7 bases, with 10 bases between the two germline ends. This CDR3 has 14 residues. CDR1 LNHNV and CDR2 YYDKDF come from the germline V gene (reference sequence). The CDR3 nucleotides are TGTGCCACCAGCAGAGATCGGTCAGTGCAGCCCCAGCATTTT. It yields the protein CATSRDRSVQPQHF.

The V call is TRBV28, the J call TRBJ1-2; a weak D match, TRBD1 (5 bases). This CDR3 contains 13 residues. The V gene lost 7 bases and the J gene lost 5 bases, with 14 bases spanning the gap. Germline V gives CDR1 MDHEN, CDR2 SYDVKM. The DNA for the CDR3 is TGTGCCAGCACTGGGGACGGAACTTATGGCTACACCTTC. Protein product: CASTGDGTYGYTF.

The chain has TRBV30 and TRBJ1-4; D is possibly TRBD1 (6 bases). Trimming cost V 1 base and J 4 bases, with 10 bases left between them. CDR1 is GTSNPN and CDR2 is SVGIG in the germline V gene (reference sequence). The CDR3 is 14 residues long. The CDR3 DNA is TGTGCCTGGAGTGGACAGGCCTTTAATGAAAAACTGTTTTTT. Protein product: CAWSGQAFNEKLFF.

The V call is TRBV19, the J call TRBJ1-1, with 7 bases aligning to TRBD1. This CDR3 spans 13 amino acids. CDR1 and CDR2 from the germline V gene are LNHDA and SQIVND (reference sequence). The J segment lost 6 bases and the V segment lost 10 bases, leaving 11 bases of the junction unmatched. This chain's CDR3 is CATIRQGVAEAFF. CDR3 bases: TGTGCCACCATAAGACAGGGAGTAGCTGAAGCTTTCTTT. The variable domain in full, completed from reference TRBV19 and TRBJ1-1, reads DGGITQSPKYLFRKEGQNVTLSCEQNLNHDAMYWYRQDPGQGLRLIYYSQIVNDFQKGDIAEGYSVSREKKESFPLTVTSAQKNPTAFYLCATIRQGVAEAFFGQGTRLTVV.

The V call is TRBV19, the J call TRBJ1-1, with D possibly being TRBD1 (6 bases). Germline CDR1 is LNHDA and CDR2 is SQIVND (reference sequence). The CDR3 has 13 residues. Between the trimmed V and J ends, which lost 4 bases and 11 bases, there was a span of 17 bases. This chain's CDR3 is CASSTQRGGGAFF. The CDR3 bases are TGTGCCAGTAGTACCCAACGAGGGGGAGGGGCTTTCTTT. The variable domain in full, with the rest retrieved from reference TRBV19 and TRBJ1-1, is DGGITQSPKYLFRKEGQNVTLSCEQNLNHDAMYWYRQDPGQGLRLIYYSQIVNDFQKGDIAEGYSVSREKKESFPLTVTSAQKNPTAFYLCASSTQRGGGAFFGQGTRLTVV.

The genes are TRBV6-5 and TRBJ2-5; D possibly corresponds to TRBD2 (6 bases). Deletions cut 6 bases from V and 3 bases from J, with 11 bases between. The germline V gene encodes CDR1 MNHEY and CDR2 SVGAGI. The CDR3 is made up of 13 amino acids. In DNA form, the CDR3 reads TGTGCCAGCAGCCCCCCGGGGGAAGAGACCCAGTACTTC. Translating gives CASSPPGEETQYF.

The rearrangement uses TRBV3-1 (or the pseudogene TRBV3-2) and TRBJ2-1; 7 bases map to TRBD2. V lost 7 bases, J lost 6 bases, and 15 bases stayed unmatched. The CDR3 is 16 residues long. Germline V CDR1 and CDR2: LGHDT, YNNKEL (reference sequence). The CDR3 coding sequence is TGTGCCAGCACGACCTTAAAGCGGGATAGAGTCAATGAGCAGTTCTTC. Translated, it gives CASTTLKRDRVNEQFF.

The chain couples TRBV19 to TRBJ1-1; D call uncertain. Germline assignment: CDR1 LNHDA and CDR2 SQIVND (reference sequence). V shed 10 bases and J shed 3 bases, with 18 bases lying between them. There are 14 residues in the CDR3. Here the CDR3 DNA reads TGTGCCACCTCAGACCGGGGAGGGTACACTGAAGCTTTCTTT. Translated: CATSDRGGYTEAFF.

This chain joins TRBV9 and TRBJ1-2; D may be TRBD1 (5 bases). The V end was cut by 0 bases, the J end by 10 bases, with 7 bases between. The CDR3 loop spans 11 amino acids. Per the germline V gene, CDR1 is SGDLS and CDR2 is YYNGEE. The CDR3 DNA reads TGTGCCAGCAGCGTAGCAGGGACCTACACCTTC. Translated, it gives CASSVAGTYTF.

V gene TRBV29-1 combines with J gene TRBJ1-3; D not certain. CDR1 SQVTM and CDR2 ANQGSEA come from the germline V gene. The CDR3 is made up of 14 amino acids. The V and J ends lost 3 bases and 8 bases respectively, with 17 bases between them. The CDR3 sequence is CSVELVPRGHTIYF. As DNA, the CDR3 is TGCAGCGTTGAGTTGGTCCCCCGAGGACACACCATATATTTT.

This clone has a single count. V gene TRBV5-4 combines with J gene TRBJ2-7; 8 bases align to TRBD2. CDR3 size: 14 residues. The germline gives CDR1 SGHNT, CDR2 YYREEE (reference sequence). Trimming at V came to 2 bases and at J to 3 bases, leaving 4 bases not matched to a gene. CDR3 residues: CASSLTSGNYEQYF. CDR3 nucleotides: TGTGCCAGCAGCTTAACTAGCGGTAACTACGAGCAGTACTTC.

In nucleotides, the CDR3 is TGTGCCAGCAATACTTACAGGGGGGACACCGGGGAGCTGTTTTTT. Translated, it gives CASNTYRGDTGELFF. The rearrangement uses TRBV27 and TRBJ2-2, with 8 positions matching TRBD1. This CDR3 is 15 amino acids long. Germline CDR1 and CDR2: MNHEY and SMNVEV (reference sequence). After removal of 7 bases from V and 3 bases from J, the junction contained 7 bases not matched to a gene.

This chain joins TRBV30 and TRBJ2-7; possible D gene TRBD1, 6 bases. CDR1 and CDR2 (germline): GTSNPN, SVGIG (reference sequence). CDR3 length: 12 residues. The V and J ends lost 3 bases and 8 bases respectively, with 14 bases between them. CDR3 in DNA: TGTGCCTGGAGCTTACAGGGTGGCAAGCAGTACTTC. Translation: CAWSLQGGKQYF.

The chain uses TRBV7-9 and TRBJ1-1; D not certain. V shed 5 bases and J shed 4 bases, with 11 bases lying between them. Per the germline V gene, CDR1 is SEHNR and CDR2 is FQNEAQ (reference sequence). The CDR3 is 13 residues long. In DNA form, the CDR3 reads TGTGCCAGCAGCCCTCAAGGGCCCACTGAAGCTTTCTTT. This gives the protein CASSPQGPTEAFF.

CDR3 bases: TGTGCCAGCAGCCAAGGAGGTAGTACCGGGGAGCTGTTTTTT. It translates to CASSQGGSTGELFF. The chain recombines TRBV3-1 (or the pseudogene TRBV3-2) with TRBJ2-2; D remains ambiguous. Germline CDR1 and CDR2: LGHDT and YNNKEL (reference sequence). V lost 1 base to trimming and J lost 5 bases, with 8 bases between them. The CDR3 length is 14 residues.

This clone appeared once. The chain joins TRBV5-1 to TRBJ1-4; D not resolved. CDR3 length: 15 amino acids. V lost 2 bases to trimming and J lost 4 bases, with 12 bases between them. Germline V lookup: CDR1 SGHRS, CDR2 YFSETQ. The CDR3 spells CASSFGRAYNEKLFF. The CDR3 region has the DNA TGCGCCAGCAGCTTCGGAAGGGCCTATAATGAAAAACTGTTTTTT.

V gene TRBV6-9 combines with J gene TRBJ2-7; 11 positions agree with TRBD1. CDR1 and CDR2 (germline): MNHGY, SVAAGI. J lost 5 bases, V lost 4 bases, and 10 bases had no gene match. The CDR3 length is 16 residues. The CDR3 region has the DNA TGTGCCAGCAGTTGGGAGGAGGGACAGGGGGTCGACGAGCAGTACTTC. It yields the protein CASSWEEGQGVDEQYF.

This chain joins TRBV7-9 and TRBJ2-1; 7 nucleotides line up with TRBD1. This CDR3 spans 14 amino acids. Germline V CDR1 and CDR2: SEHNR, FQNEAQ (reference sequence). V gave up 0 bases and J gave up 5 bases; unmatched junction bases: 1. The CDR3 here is CASSLAGQHNEQFF. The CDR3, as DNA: TGTGCCAGCAGCTTAGCGGGACAGCACAATGAGCAGTTCTTC.

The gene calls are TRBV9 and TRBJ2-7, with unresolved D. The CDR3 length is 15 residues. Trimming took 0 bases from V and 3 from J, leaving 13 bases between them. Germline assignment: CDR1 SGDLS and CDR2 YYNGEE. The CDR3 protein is CASSVGVTTYYEQYF. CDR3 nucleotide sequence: TGTGCCAGCAGCGTAGGTGTGACCACTTACTACGAGCAGTACTTC.